This TCR beta chain was retrieved from a study of post-analysis software for immune sequencing data. Study-wide results and caveats: Comparison of patients with controls showed roughly five TRBV segments more frequent in patients, TRBV5-6, TRBV5-1 and TRBV20-1 among them. A significant reduction in normalized Chao1 diversity was observed in multiple sclerosis patients versus controls.

Libraries were made from TCR beta cDNA, and they carried unique molecular identifiers. TCRdb used MiXCR to reprocess the PCR reads, holding one entry per CDR3 protein. Of about 500,000 distinct CDR3 sequences in the sample, around 40% were seen once. CDR3 length: 13 amino acids. Germline V gene lookup returns CDR1 DFQATT and CDR2 SNEGSKA (reference sequence). On this clonotype itself: Its antigen is unidentified.

The sequence came from a girl aged 5 to 17 with multiple sclerosis. This rearrangement joins TRBV20-1 to TRBJ2-1, with unresolved D. The specimen was blood. The CDR3 sequence: CSLDKSSYNEQFF. CDR3 in DNA: TGCAGCTTAGACAAGAGCTCCTACAATGAGCAGTTCTTC.